This T cell receptor (beta chain) was identified during a study of cytomegalovirus exposure and HLA in healthy donors. As regards this clone: Its antigen remains unknown.

Primers for the PCR totalled 60 Vbeta and 13 Jbeta. Assay used: immunoSEQ multiplex PCR; TCRdb lists only in-frame clones, some missing. The table has roughly 150,000 clones, approximately 75% seen once. The junction had 12 bases not matched to a gene; V was cut back by 4 bases and J by 3 bases. This CDR3 has 16 residues. Germline CDR1 reads SGHRS; CDR2 reads YFSETQ. Overall study findings and caveats: There were some public TCRs occurring in many donors, but most TCR sequences were rare.

The sequenced sample consisted of PBMCs. This chain links TRBV5-1 with TRBJ2-7; 8 bases agree with TRBD1. The source is a man aged 45 to 65 in good health and CMV-seropositive. In nucleotides, the CDR3 is TGCGCCAGCAGCCCACCCATCGGGACAGGAGACTACGAGCAGTACTTC. Its translation is CASSPPIGTGDYEQYF.